These T cell receptor beta chains were read from a single sample in a study of patients and donors after allogeneic stem cell transplantation. Via MiXCR, TCRdb re-called the RT-PCR reads, giving one row per CDR3 protein. The table lists over 150,000 distinct CDR3 sequences, approximately 30% of them singletons. The sequencing input was blood, either unsorted or a sorted T cell fraction (not recorded which). These receptors all come from a human donor who was either an allogeneic HSCT recipient or a stem cell or donor lymphocyte infusion donor (not recorded which). It is not recorded whose cells these are; they may come from a transplant donor. The conserved cysteine and the conserved F or W are not part of the CDR3 here. The D gene is left open where the match is weak. Expanded clones are given a class, and other clones once, few, many or no size at all.

cdr3_length clone_size d_call v_call cdr3_aa
13 - TRBD2 TRBV10-3 AISPSPGGNNEQF
11 - - TRBV16 ASSQSTDQPQH
14 - - TRBV4-2 ASSQEVGLLDNEQF
15 - - TRBV24-1 ATSAGTGGLADYEQY
16 - - TRBV4-2 ASSQETGGGAPGNTIY
11 few TRBD1 TRBV27 ATRDSVNYGYT
16 - - TRBV28 ASSFFTYRAASGNTIY
13 - TRBD1 TRBV7-9 ASSLPRDRENIQY
11 few - TRBV25-1 ASTPQTGDGYT
11 many - TRBV12-3/TRBV12-4 ASSLSRGDEQF
9 few - TRBV29-1 SVSGGYEQY
13 many - TRBV4-2 ASSPQVHSNQPQH
13 - TRBD2 TRBV20-1 SARDGTRVGNIQY
16 many - TRBV28 ASSPRAARGFSNQPQH
11 - - TRBV10-3 AISERRPYGYT
9 many - TRBV29-1 SVGEREKLF
14 few - TRBV11-2 ASSRGRALSGNTIY
12 few TRBD2 TRBV9 ASSGTSGYNEQF
11 few - TRBV7-8 ASSLAGNEKLF
13 few - TRBV29-1 SVEMDSGTTYEQY
11 few - TRBV5-6 ASSSRLGNEQF
8 few - TRBV25-1 ASRGTEQF
10 few - TRBV28 ASSLPTDGYT
14 - - TRBV14 ASSQASDSATDTQY
12 - TRBD1 TRBV7-2 ASSSGQGTGELF
10 many - TRBV21-1 AILNRDTEAF
10 few - TRBV5-5 ASSWTENGYT
10 few - TRBV5-1 ASSIGEDEQY
13 few - TRBV15 ATSNPLATNEKLF
13 few - TRBV5-1 ASSSQGGGQETQY
13 many TRBD1 TRBV11-2 ASSARDRGSSPLH
12 - - TRBV4-1 ASSQPGSGNTIY
15 - - TRBV24-1 ATSDPSLEQKGNEQF
12 - - TRBV20-1 SALLGAGNQPQH
12 few TRBD1 TRBV20-1 SARGQGAREKLF
11 once TRBD2 TRBV7-9 ASTTSGSYEQY
15 few TRBD2 TRBV5-1 ASSQYSSGSTIGELF
10 - - TRBV5-5 ASRAGPAEAF
12 few TRBD1 TRBV20-1 SASTTGGAYGYT
10 many - TRBV7-2 ASSSPGWPQH
13 few TRBD1 TRBV12-3/TRBV12-4 ASSPRQGAVYGYT
11 - - TRBV12-3/TRBV12-4 ASSTLTPGTQY
12 few TRBD1 TRBV12-5 ASGLTGGSYEQY
12 - - TRBV7-3 ASSLSLGTGELF
10 - - TRBV6-2/TRBV6-3 ASSYSRPEQY
14 - - TRBV28 ASSPQTGWSHYEQY